The source of this T cell receptor (beta chain) is a study of blood T cell repertoires in COVID-19. About the study: Both acute and convalescent COVID-19 samples were obtained from the United States, Italy and Spain. T cells, B-cell-depleted T cells, or PBMCs supplied cDNA or gDNA.

As processed by the authors: Estimates of nucleated cell counts were drawn from the amplification of reference gene primers. Libraries were prepared by immunoSEQ multiplex PCR; TCRdb keeps only in-frame clonotypes and omits some of them. Clone size and V and J calls were adopted from that table, with D and trimming inferred from the DNA. The data show 150,000 to 200,000 clones, with 88% seen just once and around 25% held by the top ten. Trimming left V 7 bases short and J 4 bases short, with 16 bases between. Germline-derived CDR1 and CDR2 are MNHNY and SVGAGI (reference sequence). The CDR3 covers 14 residues.

Sequencing used peripheral blood. This TCR came from a man between 60 and 70 years old with acute or convalescent COVID-19. The rearrangement links TRBV6-6 to TRBJ1-2, with D possibly matching TRBD1 (5 bases). This CDR3 reads CASTTPPGFYGYTF. The DNA of the CDR3 is TGTGCCAGCACCACCCCCCCAGGGTTCTATGGCTACACCTTC.